This TCR beta chain was recovered during a study of cytomegalovirus exposure and HLA in healthy donors. Germline lookup yields CDR1 MNHEY and CDR2 SVGAGI. The V segment lost 4 bases and the J segment 2 bases; nucleotides outside the gene matches: 8. This CDR3 is 15 amino acids long. A multiplex PCR was run with 60 Vbeta primers and 13 Jbeta primers. TCRdb keeps only in-frame clones here, not all; method: immunoSEQ multiplex PCR. This table has tens of thousands of clones, 84% appearing once. The clonotype originates from a woman younger than 35 in good health and CMV-seropositive. V and J are TRBV6-5 and TRBJ2-7, with 7 bases that match TRBD2. The sample was PBMCs. CDR3 coding DNA: TGTGCCAGCAGTTGGGAGGGAGGGTTCGCCTACGAGCAGTACTTC. It translates to CASSWEGGFAYEQYF.